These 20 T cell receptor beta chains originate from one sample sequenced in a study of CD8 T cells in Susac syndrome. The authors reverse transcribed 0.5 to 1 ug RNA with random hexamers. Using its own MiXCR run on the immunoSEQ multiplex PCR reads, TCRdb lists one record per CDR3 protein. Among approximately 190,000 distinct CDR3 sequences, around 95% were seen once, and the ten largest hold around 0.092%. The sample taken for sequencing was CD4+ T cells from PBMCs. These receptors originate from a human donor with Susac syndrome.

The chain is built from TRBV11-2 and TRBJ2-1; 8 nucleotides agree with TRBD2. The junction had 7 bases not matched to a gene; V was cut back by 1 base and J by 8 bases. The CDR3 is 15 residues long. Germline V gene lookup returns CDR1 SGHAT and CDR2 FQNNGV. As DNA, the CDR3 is TGTGCCAGCAGCTTAGTATTAGCGGGGCTCGATGAGCAGTTCTTC. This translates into CASSLVLAGLDEQFF.

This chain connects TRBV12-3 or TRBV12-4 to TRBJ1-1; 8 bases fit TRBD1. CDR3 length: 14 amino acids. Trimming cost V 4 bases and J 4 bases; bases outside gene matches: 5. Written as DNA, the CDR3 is TGTGCCAGCAGTTCCGGACAGGGAGGCACTGAAGCTTTCTTT. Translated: CASSSGQGGTEAFF.

This CDR3 is CASSQEWVGNTEAFF. Written as DNA, the CDR3 is TGTGCCAGCAGCCAAGAATGGGTCGGGAACACTGAAGCTTTCTTT. This chain connects TRBV3-1 to TRBJ1-1; D not resolved. CDR1 and CDR2 from the germline V gene are LGHDT and YNNKEL (reference sequence). Trimming removed 0 bases at V and 1 base at J, with 9 bases between. The CDR3 totals 15 residues.

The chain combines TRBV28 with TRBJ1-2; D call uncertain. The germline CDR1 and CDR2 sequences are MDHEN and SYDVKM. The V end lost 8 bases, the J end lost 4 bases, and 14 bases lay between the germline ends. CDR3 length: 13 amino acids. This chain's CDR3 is CASVGARFYGYTF. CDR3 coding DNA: TGTGCCAGCGTCGGCGCCCGGTTCTATGGCTACACCTTC.

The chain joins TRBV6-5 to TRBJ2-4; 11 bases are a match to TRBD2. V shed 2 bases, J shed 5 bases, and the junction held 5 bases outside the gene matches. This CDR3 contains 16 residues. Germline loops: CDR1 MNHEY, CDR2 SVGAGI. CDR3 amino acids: CASSYGVAGGQNIQYF. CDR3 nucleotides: TGTGCCAGCAGTTACGGGGTAGCGGGGGGGCAAAACATTCAGTACTTC.

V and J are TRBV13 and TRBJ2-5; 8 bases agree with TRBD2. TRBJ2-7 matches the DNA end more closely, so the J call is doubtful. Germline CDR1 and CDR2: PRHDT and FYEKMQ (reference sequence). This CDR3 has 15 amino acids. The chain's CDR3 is CASSLGLAGGYEQYF. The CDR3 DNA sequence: TGTGCCAGCAGCTTAGGGCTAGCGGGTGGGTACGAGCAGTACTTC.

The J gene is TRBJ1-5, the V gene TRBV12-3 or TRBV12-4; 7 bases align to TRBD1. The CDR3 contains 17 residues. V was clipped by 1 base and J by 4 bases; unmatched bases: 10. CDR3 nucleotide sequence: TGTGCCAGCAGTTTAGGTTGGGGCGACAGGGCAAATCAGCCCCAGCATTTT. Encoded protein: CASSLGWGDRANQPQHF.

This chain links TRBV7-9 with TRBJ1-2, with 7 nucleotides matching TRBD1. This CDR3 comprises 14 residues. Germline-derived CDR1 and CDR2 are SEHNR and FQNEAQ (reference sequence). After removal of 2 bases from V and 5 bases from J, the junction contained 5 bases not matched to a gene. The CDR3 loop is CASSLRDSEYGYTF. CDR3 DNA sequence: TGTGCCAGCAGCTTACGGGACAGCGAATATGGCTACACCTTC.

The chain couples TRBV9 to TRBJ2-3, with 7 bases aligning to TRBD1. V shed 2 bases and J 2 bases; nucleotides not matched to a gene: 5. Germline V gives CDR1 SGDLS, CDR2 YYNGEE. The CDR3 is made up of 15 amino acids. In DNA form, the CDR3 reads TGTGCCAGCAGCGTCTCGGGACAGTACACAGATACGCAGTATTTT. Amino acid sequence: CASSVSGQYTDTQYF. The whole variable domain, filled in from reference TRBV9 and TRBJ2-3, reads DSGVTQTPKHLITATGQRVTLRCSPRSGDLSVYWYQQSLDQGLQFLIQYYNGEERAKGNILERFSAQQFPDLHSELNLSSLELGDSALYFCASSVSGQYTDTQYFGPGTRLTVL.

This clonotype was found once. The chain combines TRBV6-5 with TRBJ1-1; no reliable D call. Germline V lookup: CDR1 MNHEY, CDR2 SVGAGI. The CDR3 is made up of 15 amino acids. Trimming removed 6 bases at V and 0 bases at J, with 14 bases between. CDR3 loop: CASRAIAAMNTEAFF. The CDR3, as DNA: TGTGCCAGCAGGGCGATTGCGGCTATGAACACTGAAGCTTTCTTT.

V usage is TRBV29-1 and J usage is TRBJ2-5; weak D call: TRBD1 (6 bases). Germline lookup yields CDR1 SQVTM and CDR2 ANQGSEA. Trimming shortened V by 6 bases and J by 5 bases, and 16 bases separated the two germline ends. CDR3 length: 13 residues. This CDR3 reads CSVEQQGFETQYF. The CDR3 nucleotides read TGCAGCGTGGAACAACAGGGATTCGAGACCCAGTACTTC.

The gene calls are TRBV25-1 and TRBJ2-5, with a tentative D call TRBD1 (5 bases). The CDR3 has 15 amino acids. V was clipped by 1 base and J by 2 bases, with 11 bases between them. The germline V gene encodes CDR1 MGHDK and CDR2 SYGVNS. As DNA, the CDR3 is TGTGCCAGCAGTGAATTTGGGGCCGAACAAGAGACCCAGTACTTC. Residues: CASSEFGAEQETQYF. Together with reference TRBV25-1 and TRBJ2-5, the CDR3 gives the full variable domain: EADIYQTPRYLVIGTGKKITLECSQTMGHDKMYWYQQDPGMELHLIHYSYGVNSTEKGDLSSESTVSRIRTEHFPLTLESARPSHTSQYLCASSEFGAEQETQYFGPGTRLLVL.

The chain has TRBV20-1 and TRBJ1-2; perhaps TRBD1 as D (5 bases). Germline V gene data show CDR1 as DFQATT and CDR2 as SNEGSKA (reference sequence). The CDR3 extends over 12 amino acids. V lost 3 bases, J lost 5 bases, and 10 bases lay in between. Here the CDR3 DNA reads TGCAGTGCTAGCGTCCGGGGGTATGGCTACACCTTC. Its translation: CSASVRGYGYTF.

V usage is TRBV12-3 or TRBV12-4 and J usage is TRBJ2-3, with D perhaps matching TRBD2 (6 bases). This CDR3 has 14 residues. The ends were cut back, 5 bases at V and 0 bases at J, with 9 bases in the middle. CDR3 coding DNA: TGTGCCAGCAGTATCGGGACTAGCACAGATACGCAGTATTTT. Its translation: CASSIGTSTDTQYF.

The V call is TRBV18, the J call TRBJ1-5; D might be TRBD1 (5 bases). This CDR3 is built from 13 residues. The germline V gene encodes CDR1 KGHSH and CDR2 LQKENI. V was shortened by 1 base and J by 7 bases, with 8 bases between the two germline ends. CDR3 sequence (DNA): TGTGCCAGCTCACCACTGGGGGGACAGCCCCAGCATTTT. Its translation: CASSPLGGQPQHF.

CDR3 region: CASSDMTGNNEQFF. CDR3 coding DNA: TGTGCCAGCAGTGATATGACCGGGAACAATGAGCAGTTCTTC. The chain joins TRBV6-1 to TRBJ2-1; TRBD2 is a possible D gene (5 bases). The germline V gene has CDR1 MNHNS and CDR2 SASEGT. CDR3 length equals 14 residues. Between the trimmed V and J ends, which lost 3 bases and 5 bases, there was a span of 11 bases.

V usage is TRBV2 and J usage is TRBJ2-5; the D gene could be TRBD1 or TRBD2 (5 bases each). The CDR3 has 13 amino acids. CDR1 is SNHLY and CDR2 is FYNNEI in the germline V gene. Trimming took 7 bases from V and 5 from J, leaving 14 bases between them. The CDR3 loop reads CASNQGWGETQYF. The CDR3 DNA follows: TGTGCCAGCAACCAGGGATGGGGGGAGACCCAGTACTTC.

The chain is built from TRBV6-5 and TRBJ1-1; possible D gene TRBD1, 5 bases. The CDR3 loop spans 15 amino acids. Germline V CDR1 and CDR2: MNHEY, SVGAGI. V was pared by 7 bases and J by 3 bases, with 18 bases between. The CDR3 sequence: CASTRRGGTDTEAFF. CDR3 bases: TGTGCCAGCACCCGTCGGGGGGGGACCGACACTGAAGCTTTCTTT.

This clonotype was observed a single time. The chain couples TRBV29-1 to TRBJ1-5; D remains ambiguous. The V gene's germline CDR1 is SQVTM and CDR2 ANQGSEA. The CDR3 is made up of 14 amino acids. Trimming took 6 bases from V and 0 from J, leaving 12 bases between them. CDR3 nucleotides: TGCAGCGTCAAAGAGGTGGATAGCAATCAGCCCCAGCATTTT. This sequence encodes CSVKEVDSNQPQHF.

This chain's CDR3 is CASSGTTSSYNSPLHF. DNA for the CDR3: TGTGCCAGCAGTGGGACTACAAGCTCCTATAATTCACCCCTCCACTTT. This chain uses TRBV12-3 or TRBV12-4 with TRBJ1-6, with a weak D call TRBD1 (5 bases). This CDR3 comprises 16 residues. V lost 5 bases and J 0 bases, leaving 11 bases between the germline ends.